The rows below give T cell receptor beta chains drawn from one sample of a study of T cell responses to AZD1222 COVID-19 vaccine. TCRdb keeps only in-frame clones here, not all; method: immunoSEQ multiplex PCR. Here the sample spans approximately 100,000 clones, around 91% being singletons. Sequences were derived from peripheral blood, sampled 28 days after the second AZD1222 dose. The receptors were sampled from an adult who received the AZD1222 COVID-19 vaccine. CDR3s include the opening cysteine and the closing phenylalanine or tryptophan. Each record gives: clone size, J gene, D gene, V gene, CDR3 protein, CDR3 DNA. D genes are given only for firm matches. For some rows the clone size is stated as once, few or many, or as a class when expanded; others skip it.

NA,TRBJ2-7,TRBD2,TRBV27,CASGGSLEQYF,TGTGCCTCGGGGGGTTCGTTAGAGCAGTACTTC
once,TRBJ1-6,NA,TRBV4-3,CASSLSGLGSPLHF,TGCGCCAGCAGCCTCTCGGGGCTCGGTTCACCCCTCCACTTT
NA,TRBJ1-6,NA,TRBV2,CASSEQGRISPLHF,TGTGCCAGCAGTGAACAGGGGCGGATTTCACCCCTCCACTTT
NA,TRBJ1-6,NA,TRBV5-1,CASSLAFHGAGLSSPLHF,TGCGCCAGCAGCTTGGCGTTTCATGGGGCAGGGCTGAGTTCACCCCTCCACTTT
few,TRBJ2-1,NA,TRBV5-1,CASSYSSGSNEQFF,TGCGCCAGCAGCTACTCGAGCGGTAGCAATGAGCAGTTCTTC
NA,TRBJ1-2,NA,TRBV11-2,CASSPERVGHGYTF,TGTGCCAGCAGCCCCGAGCGAGTAGGTCATGGCTACACCTTC
NA,TRBJ2-5,TRBD1,TRBV6-4,CASSPTGGWETQYF,TGTGCCAGCAGCCCGACAGGGGGCTGGGAGACCCAGTACTTC
NA,TRBJ1-6,NA,TRBV18,CASSPSGLGSNSPLHF,TGTGCCAGCTCACCCTCCGGCCTGGGGAGTAATTCACCCCTCCACTTT
NA,TRBJ2-7,TRBD1,TRBV7-9,CASSLGTGASYEQYF,TGTGCCAGCAGCTTAGGGACAGGGGCGTCCTACGAGCAGTACTTC
NA,TRBJ2-7,TRBD2,TRBV7-8,CASSPSGRGASEQYF,TGTGCCAGCAGCCCGTCTGGGAGGGGCGCATCCGAGCAGTACTTC
NA,TRBJ1-1,NA,TRBV18,CASSPFRGRFTEAFF,TGTGCCAGCTCACCTTTCCGGGGGCGTTTCACTGAAGCTTTCTTT
NA,TRBJ1-1,NA,TRBV9,CASSDPGAEAFF,TGTGCCAGCAGCGACCCGGGAGCTGAAGCTTTCTTT
NA,TRBJ2-1,NA,TRBV4-3,CASSQGESLGHSYNEQFF,TGCGCCAGCAGCCAAGGGGAATCGTTAGGACATTCCTACAATGAGCAGTTCTTC
few,TRBJ2-6,NA,TRBV7-8,CASSEDISGANVLTF,TGTGCCAGCAGCGAAGACATCTCTGGGGCCAACGTCCTGACTTTC
NA,TRBJ2-5,NA,TRBV5-4,CASSLVGMETQYF,TGTGCCAGCAGCTTGGTCGGGATGGAGACCCAGTACTTC
NA,TRBJ1-2,NA,TRBV2,CASSEGGSLGYGYTF,TGTGCCAGCAGTGAAGGAGGCAGTTTAGGGTATGGCTACACCTTC
NA,TRBJ2-2,NA,TRBV9,CASSVNRDLRTGELFF,TGTGCCAGCAGCGTCAACCGGGACTTGCGGACCGGGGAGCTGTTTTTT
NA,TRBJ1-2,NA,TRBV6-5,CARGSTAYGYTF,TGTGCCAGGGGGTCCACAGCATATGGCTACACCTTC
NA,TRBJ2-2,TRBD2,TRBV3-1/TRBV3-2,CASSQGGSGGFTGELFF,TGTGCCAGCAGCCAAGGGGGTAGCGGGGGATTCACCGGGGAGCTGTTTTTT
NA,TRBJ2-3,NA,TRBV7-6,CASSLASRGRTDTQYF,TGTGCCAGCAGCTTAGCGTCCAGGGGCCGCACAGATACGCAGTATTTT
NA,TRBJ1-5,NA,TRBV18,CASSPPVVGRGNQPQHF,TGTGCCAGCTCACCACCGGTGGTGGGAAGAGGCAATCAGCCCCAGCATTTT
NA,TRBJ2-3,TRBD1,TRBV19,CASQTGATDTQYF,TGTGCCAGCCAGACAGGGGCCACAGATACGCAGTATTTT
NA,TRBJ2-5,TRBD2,TRBV11-2,CASSLTRAGDQETQYF,TGTGCCAGCAGCCTCACTCGGGCGGGGGACCAAGAGACCCAGTACTTC
NA,TRBJ2-5,NA,TRBV18,CASSGSAGQETQYF,TGTGCCAGCTCCGGTTCGGCAGGGCAAGAGACCCAGTACTTC
NA,TRBJ2-1,TRBD1,TRBV24-1,CATSDPTGGLDEQFF,TGTGCCACCAGTGACCCGACAGGGGGGTTGGATGAGCAGTTCTTC
NA,TRBJ1-6,NA,TRBV2,CASRGLSEISPLHF,TGTGCCAGCAGGGGGCTTTCGGAAATTTCACCCCTCCACTTT
NA,TRBJ1-2,NA,TRBV5-6,CASSLQAHYGYTF,TGTGCCAGCAGCTTACAGGCTCACTATGGCTACACCTTC
NA,TRBJ1-5,NA,TRBV28,CASQYNSNQPQHF,TGTGCCAGCCAATATAATAGCAATCAGCCCCAGCATTTT
NA,TRBJ2-1,TRBD2,TRBV7-7,CASSLSGTNNEQFF,TGTGCTAGCAGCCTTTCCGGGACTAACAATGAGCAGTTCTTC
NA,TRBJ2-2,NA,TRBV9,CASSPPGEGTGELFF,TGTGCCAGCAGCCCCCCCGGGGAAGGCACCGGGGAGCTGTTTTTT
NA,TRBJ2-1,TRBD2,TRBV20-1,CSASQLAGGDEQFF,TGCAGTGCTAGTCAGCTAGCGGGGGGGGATGAGCAGTTCTTC
NA,TRBJ1-5,NA,TRBV7-8,CASAQGLGSNQPQHF,TGTGCCAGCGCACAGGGATTAGGGAGCAATCAGCCCCAGCATTTT
NA,TRBJ1-4,NA,TRBV5-1,CASSLVGNPNEKLFF,TGCGCCAGCAGCTTGGTGGGTAATCCTAATGAAAAACTGTTTTTT
once,TRBJ1-4,NA,TRBV19,CASRPTGTPTNEKLFF,TGTGCCAGTAGACCAACCGGGACCCCGACTAATGAAAAACTGTTTTTT
NA,TRBJ1-5,NA,TRBV5-5,CASSPQAGWRLQPQHF,TGTGCCAGCAGCCCTCAGGCGGGTTGGAGACTTCAGCCCCAGCATTTT
NA,TRBJ1-1,NA,TRBV4-3,CASSQVYGGMNTEAFF,TGCGCCAGCAGCCAAGTGTACGGGGGCATGAACACTGAAGCTTTCTTT
NA,TRBJ2-2,NA,TRBV7-2,CASRPGTITGELFF,TGTGCCAGCAGGCCCGGGACAATCACCGGGGAGCTGTTTTTT
NA,TRBJ1-2,NA,TRBV24-1,CATSDFEAWTGRDYGYTF,TGTGCCACCAGTGATTTTGAGGCTTGGACGGGCCGGGACTATGGCTACACCTTC
NA,TRBJ1-2,NA,TRBV28,CASSSRVGLYYGYTF,TGTGCCAGCAGTTCAAGGGTTGGCCTTTACTATGGCTACACCTTC
once,TRBJ2-7,TRBD2,TRBV29-1,CSVGAFWGGDYEQYF,TGCAGCGTTGGGGCCTTCTGGGGGGGAGACTACGAGCAGTACTTC
NA,TRBJ1-4,NA,TRBV18,CASSPDEKLFF,TGTGCCAGCTCACCGGATGAAAAACTGTTTTTT